This T cell receptor beta chain was identified during a study of early stage breast cancer tumors. Study-level information: About 70% of the 16 invasive tumors were ER+, PR+ and HER2-. Invasive lobular carcinomas made up about 30% of the 12 ER+/PR+/HER2- tumors. Overall study results and limits: Enriched TCRB sequences shared across patients were mostly commonly generated sequences. Compared with adjacent normal breast, tumors showed about 2.3-fold denser, more clonal T cells.

This CDR3 has 17 amino acids. Trimming left V 3 bases short and J 2 bases short, with 20 bases between. The germline V gene encodes CDR1 KGHSH and CDR2 LQKENI. Concerning this clone itself: The antigen remains undetermined.

Some clones are missing from TCRdb's copy, which holds only in-frame ones; the method was immunoSEQ multiplex PCR. The sample carries about 20,000 clones, around 76% recorded once. The chain combines TRBV18 with TRBJ2-7; D unresolved. Sequencing was carried out using blood. This receptor was taken from a person between 55 and 69 years old with breast cancer. The CDR3 coding sequence is TGTGCCAGCTCACCGCGTGTTTCGGTCCTAGGTGCCTACGAGCAGTACTTC. Encoded protein: CASSPRVSVLGAYEQYF.